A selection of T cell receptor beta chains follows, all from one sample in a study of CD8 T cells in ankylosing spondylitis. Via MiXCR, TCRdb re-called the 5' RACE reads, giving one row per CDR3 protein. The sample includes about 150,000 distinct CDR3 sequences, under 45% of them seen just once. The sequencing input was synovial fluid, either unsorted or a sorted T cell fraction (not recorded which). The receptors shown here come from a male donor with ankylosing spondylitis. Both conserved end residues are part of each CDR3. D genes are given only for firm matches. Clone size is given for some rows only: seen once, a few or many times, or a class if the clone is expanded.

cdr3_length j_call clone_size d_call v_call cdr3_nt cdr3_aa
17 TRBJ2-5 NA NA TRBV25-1 TGTGCCAGCAGTGAAATCCCCTTTAGACTAGGGGGAGAGACCCAGTACTTC CASSEIPFRLGGETQYF
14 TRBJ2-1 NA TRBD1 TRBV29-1 TGCAGCGTTGAGGGGACAGGGGAAATTAGTGAGCAGTTCTTC CSVEGTGEISEQFF
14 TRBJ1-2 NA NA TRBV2 TGTGCCAGCAACAGGAGGTGGAGGGTGAGCGGCTACACCTTC CASNRRWRVSGYTF
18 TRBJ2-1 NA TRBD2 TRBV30 TGTGCCTGGAGTGTAGCGTACCCCGGGACTAGCGGATACAATGAGCAGTTCTTC CAWSVAYPGTSGYNEQFF
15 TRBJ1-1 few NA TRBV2 TGTGCCAGCAGTGAGTGGGGGCGCTTGAACACTGAAGCTTTCTTT CASSEWGRLNTEAFF
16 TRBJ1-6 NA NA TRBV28 TGTGCCAGCAGTCTCCGGACGGCTAACTATAATTCACCCCTCCACTTT CASSLRTANYNSPLHF
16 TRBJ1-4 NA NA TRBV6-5 TGTGCCAGCAGTTACGGGGGGCTCGGAACTAATGAAAAACTGTTTTTT CASSYGGLGTNEKLFF
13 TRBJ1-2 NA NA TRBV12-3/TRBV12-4 TGTGCCAGCACCACCGGGGGGGACTATGGCTACACCTTC CASTTGGDYGYTF
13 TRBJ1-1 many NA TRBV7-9 TGTGCCAGCAGCTTTACGGGGAACACTGAAGCTTTCTTT CASSFTGNTEAFF
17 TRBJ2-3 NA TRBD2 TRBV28 TGTGCCAGCAGTTTGGGAAAGCGGACTAGCGGCACAGATACGCAGTATTTT CASSLGKRTSGTDTQYF
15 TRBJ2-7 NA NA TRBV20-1 TGCAGTGCTAGAGATCTTGGGACACCAACCTACGAGCAGTACTTC CSARDLGTPTYEQYF
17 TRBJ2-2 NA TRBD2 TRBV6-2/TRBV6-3 TGTGCCAGCAGTTACGACAGCGGGAGGGCAAAAGCCGGGGAGCTGTTTTTT CASSYDSGRAKAGELFF
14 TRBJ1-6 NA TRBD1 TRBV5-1 TGCGCCAGCAGCTCCAGGGGGATGGATTCACCCCTCCACTTT CASSSRGMDSPLHF